This T cell receptor (beta chain) originates from a study of shared clonotypes between healthy human individuals. Overall study context: The people who gave samples were a couple of women and a few men aged 18 to 49. Three plates each covered CD4 naive and memory; CD8 naive two, CD8 memory one. Findings of the study overall: The diversity represented, both genetic and in exposure history, was limited by few donors.

This CDR3 has 17 amino acids. After removal of 2 bases from V and 8 bases from J, the junction contained 13 bases not matched to a gene. Germline V gene lookup returns CDR1 SGHNT and CDR2 YENEEA. The authors' processing: Junction-only sequences without quality scores came from ImmunoSEQ, so filtering differed. Data came from immunoSEQ multiplex PCR; TCRdb stores just in-frame clones and leaves some out. The DNA gave D and trimming, while V, J and clone size come from that table. The sample yields some 2,100,000 clones, approximately 94% seen once. Notes on this clone: Its antigen is unidentified.

This sequence joins TRBV11-3 and TRBJ2-1; 9 nucleotides line up with TRBD1. The sequenced sample consisted of naive CD4+ T cells sorted from blood. As for subset: CD45RA+ positively selected. This TCR came from a man aged 18 to 30 in good health. The CDR3 here is CASSLIFRTGVVDEQFF. The DNA of the CDR3 is TGTGCCAGCAGCTTAATCTTCAGGACAGGGGTGGTGGATGAGCAGTTCTTC.